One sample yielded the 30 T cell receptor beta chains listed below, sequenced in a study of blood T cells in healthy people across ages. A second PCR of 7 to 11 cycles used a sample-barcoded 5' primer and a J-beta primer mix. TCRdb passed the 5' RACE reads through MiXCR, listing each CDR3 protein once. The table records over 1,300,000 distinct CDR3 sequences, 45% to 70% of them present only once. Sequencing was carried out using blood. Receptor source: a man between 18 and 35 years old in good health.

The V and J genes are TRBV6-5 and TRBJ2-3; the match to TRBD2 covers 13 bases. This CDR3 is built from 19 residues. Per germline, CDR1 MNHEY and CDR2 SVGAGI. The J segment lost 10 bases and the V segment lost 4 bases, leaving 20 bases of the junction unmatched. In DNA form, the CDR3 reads TGTGCCAGCAGTTCCCATGGTACTAGCGGGAGGGCCAGGGGGGTCGCGCAGTATTTT. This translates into CASSSHGTSGRARGVAQYF.

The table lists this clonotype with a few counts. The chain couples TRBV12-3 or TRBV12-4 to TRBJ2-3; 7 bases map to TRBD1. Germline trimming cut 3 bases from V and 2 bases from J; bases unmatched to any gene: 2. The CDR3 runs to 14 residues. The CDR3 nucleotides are TGTGCCAGCAGTTTTGGGACAGTCACAGATACGCAGTATTTT. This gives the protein CASSFGTVTDTQYF.

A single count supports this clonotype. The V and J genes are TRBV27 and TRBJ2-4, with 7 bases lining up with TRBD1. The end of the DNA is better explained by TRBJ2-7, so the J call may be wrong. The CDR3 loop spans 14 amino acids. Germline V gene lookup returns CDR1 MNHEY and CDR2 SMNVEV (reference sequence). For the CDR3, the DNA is TGTGCCAGCAGGTTCGGGACAGACCCCTACGAGCAGTACTTC. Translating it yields CASRFGTDPYEQYF.

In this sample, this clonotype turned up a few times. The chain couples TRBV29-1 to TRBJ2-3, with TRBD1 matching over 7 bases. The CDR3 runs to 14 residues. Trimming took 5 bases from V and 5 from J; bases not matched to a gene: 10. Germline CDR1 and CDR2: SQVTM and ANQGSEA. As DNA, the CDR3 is TGCAGCGTTTCCCCGAACAGGGGTGGAGATACGCAGTATTTT. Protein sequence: CSVSPNRGGDTQYF.

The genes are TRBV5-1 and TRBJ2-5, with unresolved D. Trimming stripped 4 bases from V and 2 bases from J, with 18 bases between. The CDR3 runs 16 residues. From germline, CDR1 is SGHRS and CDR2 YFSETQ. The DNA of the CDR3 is TGCGCCAGCAGCCCTAGGGTTGGCCAACAGCAAGAGACCCAGTACTTC. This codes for CASSPRVGQQQETQYF.

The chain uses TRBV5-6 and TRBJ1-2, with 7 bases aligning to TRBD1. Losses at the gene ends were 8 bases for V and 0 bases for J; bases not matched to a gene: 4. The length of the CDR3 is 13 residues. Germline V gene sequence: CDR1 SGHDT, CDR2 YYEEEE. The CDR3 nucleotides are TGTGCCAGTGGGACAGTAGCTAACTATGGCTACACCTTC. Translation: CASGTVANYGYTF.

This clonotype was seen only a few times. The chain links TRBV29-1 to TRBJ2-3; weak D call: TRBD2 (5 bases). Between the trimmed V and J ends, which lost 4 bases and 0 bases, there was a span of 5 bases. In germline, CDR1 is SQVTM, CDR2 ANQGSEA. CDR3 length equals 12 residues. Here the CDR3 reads CSVGGSTDTQYF. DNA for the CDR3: TGCAGCGTTGGAGGGAGCACAGATACGCAGTATTTT.

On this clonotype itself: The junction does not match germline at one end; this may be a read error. In nucleotides, the CDR3 is TGCAGCGTTAGACCGAGCTCCTACAATGAGCGGTTCTTC. Translating it yields CSVRPSSYNERFF. The J gene is TRBJ2-1, the V gene TRBV29-1; D ambiguous. Germline CDR1 and CDR2: SQVTM and ANQGSEA. This CDR3 has 13 amino acids.

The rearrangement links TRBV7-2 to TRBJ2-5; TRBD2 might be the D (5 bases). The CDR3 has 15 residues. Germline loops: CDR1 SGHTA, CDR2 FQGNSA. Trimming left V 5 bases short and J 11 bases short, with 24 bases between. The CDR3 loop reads CASSPLVGLQNEQYF. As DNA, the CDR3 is TGTGCCAGCAGCCCTCTGGTAGGACTCCAAAATGAGCAGTACTTC.

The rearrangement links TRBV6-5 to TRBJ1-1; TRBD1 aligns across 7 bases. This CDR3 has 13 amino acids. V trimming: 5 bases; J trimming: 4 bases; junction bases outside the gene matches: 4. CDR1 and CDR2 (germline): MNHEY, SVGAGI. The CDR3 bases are TGTGCCAGCAGTCGGCAGGGGGTCACTGAAGCTTTCTTT. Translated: CASSRQGVTEAFF.

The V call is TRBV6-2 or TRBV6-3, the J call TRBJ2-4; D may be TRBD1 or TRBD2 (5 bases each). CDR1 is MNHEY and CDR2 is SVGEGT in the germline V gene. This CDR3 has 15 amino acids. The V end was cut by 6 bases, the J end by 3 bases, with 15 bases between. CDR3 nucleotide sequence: TGTGCCAGCAGCTTCAGAGGGGTCGTCAAAAACATTCAGTACTTC. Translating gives CASSFRGVVKNIQYF.

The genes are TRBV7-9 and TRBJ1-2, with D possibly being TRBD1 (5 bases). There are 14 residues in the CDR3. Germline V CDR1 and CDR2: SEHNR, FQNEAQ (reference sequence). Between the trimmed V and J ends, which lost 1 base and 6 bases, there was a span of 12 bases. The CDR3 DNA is TGTGCCAGCAGCTTAGATTCGGGGGTTGATGGCTACACCTTC. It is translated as CASSLDSGVDGYTF.

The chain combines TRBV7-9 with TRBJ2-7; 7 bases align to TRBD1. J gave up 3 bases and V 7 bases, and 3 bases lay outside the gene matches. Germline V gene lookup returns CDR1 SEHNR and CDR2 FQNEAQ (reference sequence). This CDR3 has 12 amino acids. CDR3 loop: CASIDRDYEQYF. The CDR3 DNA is TGTGCCAGCATCGACAGGGACTACGAGCAGTACTTC.

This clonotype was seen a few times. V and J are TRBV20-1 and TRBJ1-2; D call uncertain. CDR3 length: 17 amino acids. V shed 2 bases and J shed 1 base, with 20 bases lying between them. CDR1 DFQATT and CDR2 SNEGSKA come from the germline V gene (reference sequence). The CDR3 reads CSARLRAVEEFNYGYTF. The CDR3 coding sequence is TGCAGTGCTAGACTTCGGGCAGTCGAAGAGTTTAACTATGGCTACACCTTC.

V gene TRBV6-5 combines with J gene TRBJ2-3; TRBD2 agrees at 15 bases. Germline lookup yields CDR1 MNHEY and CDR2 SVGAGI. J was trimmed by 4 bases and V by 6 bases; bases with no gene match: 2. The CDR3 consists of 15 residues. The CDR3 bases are TGTGCCAGCAGAGGACTAGCGGGAGGGTCAGATACGCAGTATTTT. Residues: CASRGLAGGSDTQYF.

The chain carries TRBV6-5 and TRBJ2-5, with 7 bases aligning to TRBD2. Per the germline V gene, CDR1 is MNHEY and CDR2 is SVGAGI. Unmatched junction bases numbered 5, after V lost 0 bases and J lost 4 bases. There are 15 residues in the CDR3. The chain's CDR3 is CASSYSEGGPETQYF. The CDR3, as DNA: TGTGCCAGCAGTTACTCGGAGGGAGGGCCAGAGACCCAGTACTTC.

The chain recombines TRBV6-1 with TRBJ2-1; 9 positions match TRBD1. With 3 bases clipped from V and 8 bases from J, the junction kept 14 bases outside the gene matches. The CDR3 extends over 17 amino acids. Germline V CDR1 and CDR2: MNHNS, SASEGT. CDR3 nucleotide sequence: TGTGCCAGCAGTGATCGTTCGGGGGGACAGGGTGTCGATGAGCAGTTCTTC. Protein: CASSDRSGGQGVDEQFF.

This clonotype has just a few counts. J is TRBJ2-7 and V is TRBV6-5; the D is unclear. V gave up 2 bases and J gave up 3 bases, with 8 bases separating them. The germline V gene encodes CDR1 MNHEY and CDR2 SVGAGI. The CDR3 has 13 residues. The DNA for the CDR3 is TGTGCCAGCAGTTACGGACCTAACTACGAGCAGTACTTC. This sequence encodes CASSYGPNYEQYF.

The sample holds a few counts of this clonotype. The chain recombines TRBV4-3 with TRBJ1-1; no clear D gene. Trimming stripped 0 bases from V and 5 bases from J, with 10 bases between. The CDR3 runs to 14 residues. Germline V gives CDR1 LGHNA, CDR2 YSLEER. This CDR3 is CASSQDSGGTEAFF. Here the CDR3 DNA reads TGCGCCAGCAGCCAAGATTCGGGTGGGACTGAAGCTTTCTTT.

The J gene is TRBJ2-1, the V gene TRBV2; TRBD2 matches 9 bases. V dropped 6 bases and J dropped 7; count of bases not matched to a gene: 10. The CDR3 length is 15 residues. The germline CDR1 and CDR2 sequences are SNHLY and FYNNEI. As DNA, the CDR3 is TGTGCCAGCAGACTCCTGGCGGGAGGGGGAAATGAGCAGTTCTTC. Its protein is CASRLLAGGGNEQFF.

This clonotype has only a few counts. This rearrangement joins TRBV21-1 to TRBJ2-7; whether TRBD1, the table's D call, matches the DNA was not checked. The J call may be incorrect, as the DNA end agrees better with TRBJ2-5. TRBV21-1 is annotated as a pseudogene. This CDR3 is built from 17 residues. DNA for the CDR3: TGTGCCAGCAGCAAAAACTGTGGGAGCCCAGCTATTTGGACCCAGTACTTC. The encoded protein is CASSKNCGSPAIWTQYF.

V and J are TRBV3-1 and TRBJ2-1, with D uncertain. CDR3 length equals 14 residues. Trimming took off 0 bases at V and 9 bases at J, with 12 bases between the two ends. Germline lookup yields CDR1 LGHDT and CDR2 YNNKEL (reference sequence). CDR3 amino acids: CASSQEAPPGEQFF. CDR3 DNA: TGTGCCAGCAGCCAAGAGGCGCCCCCGGGTGAGCAGTTCTTC.

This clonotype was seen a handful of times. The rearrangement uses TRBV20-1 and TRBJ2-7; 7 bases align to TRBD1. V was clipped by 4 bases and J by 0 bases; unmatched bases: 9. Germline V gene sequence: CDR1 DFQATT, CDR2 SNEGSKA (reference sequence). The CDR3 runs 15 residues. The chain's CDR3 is CSAIPGTESSYEQYF. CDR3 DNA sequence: TGCAGTGCTATACCCGGGACAGAGAGCTCCTACGAGCAGTACTTC.

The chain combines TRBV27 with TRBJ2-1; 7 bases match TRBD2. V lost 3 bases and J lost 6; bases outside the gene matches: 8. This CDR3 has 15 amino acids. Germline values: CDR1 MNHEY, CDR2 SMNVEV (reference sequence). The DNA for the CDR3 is TGTGCCAGCAGTTTCGCGGGCGGGGGAGCCAATGAGCAGTTCTTC. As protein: CASSFAGGGANEQFF.

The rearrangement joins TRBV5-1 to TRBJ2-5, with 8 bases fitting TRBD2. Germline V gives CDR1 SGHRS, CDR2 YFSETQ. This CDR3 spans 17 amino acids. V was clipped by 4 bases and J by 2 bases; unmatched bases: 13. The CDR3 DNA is TGCGCCAGCAGCGTAGGACTAGCCCCCAGGGCACAAGAGACCCAGTACTTC. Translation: CASSVGLAPRAQETQYF. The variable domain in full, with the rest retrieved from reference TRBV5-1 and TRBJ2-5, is KAGVTQTPRYLIKTRGQQVTLSCSPISGHRSVSWYQQTPGQGLQFLFEYFSETQRNKGNFPGRFSGRQFSNSRSEMNVSTLELGDSALYLCASSVGLAPRAQETQYFGPGTRLLVL.

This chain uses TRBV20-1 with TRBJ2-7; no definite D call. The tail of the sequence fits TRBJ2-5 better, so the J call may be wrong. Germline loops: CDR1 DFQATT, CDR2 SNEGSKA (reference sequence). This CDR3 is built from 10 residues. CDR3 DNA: TGCAGTGGCAAAAGAGAGACCCAGTACTTC. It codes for CSGKRETQYF.

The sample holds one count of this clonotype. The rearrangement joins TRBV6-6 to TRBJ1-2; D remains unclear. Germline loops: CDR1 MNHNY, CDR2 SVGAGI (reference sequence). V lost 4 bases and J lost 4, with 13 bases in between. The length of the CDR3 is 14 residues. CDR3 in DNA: TGTGCCAGCAGTTCCGAATCGAAGGGCTATGGCTACACCTTC. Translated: CASSSESKGYGYTF.

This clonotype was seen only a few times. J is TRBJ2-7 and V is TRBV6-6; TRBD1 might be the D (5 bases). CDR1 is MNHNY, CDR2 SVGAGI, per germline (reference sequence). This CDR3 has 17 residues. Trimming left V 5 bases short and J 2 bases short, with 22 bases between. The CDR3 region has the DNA TGTGCCAGCAGTATCCTCCCGAAGGGTTCAGGGACCTACGAGCAGTACTTC. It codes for CASSILPKGSGTYEQYF.

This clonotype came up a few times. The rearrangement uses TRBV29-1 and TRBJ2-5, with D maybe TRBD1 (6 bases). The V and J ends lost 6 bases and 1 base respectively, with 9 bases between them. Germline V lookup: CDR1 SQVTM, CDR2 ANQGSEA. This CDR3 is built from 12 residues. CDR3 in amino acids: CSVGRGQETQYF. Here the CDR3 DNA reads TGCAGCGTGGGCAGGGGCCAAGAGACCCAGTACTTC.

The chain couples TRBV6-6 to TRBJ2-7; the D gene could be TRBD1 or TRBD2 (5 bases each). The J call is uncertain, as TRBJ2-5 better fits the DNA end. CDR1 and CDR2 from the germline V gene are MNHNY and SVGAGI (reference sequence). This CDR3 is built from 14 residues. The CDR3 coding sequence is TGTGCCAGCAATCCAGCAGGGAGAGGGGAGACCCAGTACTTC. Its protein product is CASNPAGRGETQYF.